This TCR beta chain was recorded in a study of blood T cell repertoires in COVID-19. Whole-study context: Sample material is recorded as cDNA or gDNA derived from T cells, B-cell-depleted T cells, or PBMCs.

Authors' processing steps: Quantification of nucleated cells was approximated via reference gene primer amplification. The data were produced by immunoSEQ multiplex PCR, yet TCRdb's version contains in-frame clones alone and is incomplete. Clonal size and the V and J genes are those of that table, whereas D and trimming came from the DNA. The repertoire has roughly 240,000 clones, roughly 86% of them found once; the top ten carry just over 2.5%. Enrolled through a virtual design, the participants were between about 18 and 100 years of age and came from 24 US areas. The CDR3 is 15 residues long. In germline, CDR1 is MNHNS, CDR2 SASEGT. The germline V and J ends were trimmed by 1 base and 1 base, with 10 bases remaining between them.

This chain connects TRBV6-1 to TRBJ1-2; D is uncertain. This TCR came from a young woman with acute COVID-19. Sequencing was performed on PBMCs or T cells enriched from blood (not recorded which). The CDR3 DNA reads as TGTGCCAGCAGTGAAGAGGGAGATATTAACTATGGCTACACCTTC. This codes for CASSEEGDINYGYTF.